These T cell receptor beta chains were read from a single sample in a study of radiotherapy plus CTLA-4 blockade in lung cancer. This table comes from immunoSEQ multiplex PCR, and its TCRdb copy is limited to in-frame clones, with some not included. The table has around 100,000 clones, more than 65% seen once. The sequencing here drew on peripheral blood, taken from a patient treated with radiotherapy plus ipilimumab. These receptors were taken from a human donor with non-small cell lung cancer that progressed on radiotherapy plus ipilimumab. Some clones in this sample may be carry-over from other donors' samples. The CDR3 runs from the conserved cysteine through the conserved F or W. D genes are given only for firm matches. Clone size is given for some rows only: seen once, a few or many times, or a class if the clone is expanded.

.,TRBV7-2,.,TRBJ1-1,TGTGCCAGCTGCTCCTCAGGGGTGAACACTGAAGCTTTCTTT,CASCSSGVNTEAFF
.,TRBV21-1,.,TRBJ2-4,TGTGCCAGCAGCAGGACTAGCGGGGGGGATATTTTAAACATTCAGTACTTC,CASSRTSGGDILNIQYF
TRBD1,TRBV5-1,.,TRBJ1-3,TGCGCCAGCAGCCCGAACCGACAGGGTAGCACCTACTCTGGAAACACCATATATTTT,CASSPNRQGSTYSGNTIYF
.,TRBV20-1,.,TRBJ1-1,TGCAGTGCTAGTTTGCGGGACGAAGCTTTCTTT,CSASLRDEAFF
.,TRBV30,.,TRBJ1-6,TGTGCCTGGAGTGTACAAGGCAGGAATTCACCCCTCCACTTT,CAWSVQGRNSPLHF
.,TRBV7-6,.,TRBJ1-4,TGTGCCAGCAGCTTAGCACGGGAAACTAATGAAAAACTGTTTTTT,CASSLARETNEKLFF
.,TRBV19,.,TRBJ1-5,TGTGCCAGTAGACTCGAGAGGTTCCAGCCCCAGCATTTT,CASRLERFQPQHF
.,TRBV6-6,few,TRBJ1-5,TGTGCCAGCAGTTATACGGGGCAGGGATTCGGGCCCCAGCATTTT,CASSYTGQGFGPQHF
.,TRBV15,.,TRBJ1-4,TGTGCCACCAGCGGATTGCCGCCAGCAACTAATGAAAAACTGTTTTTT,CATSGLPPATNEKLFF
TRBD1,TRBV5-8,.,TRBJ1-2,TGTGCCAGCAGCTTTAGACAGGGGATTTTCTATGGCTACACCTTC,CASSFRQGIFYGYTF
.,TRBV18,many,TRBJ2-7,TGTGCCAGCTCACCAACTTCCTCCTACGAGCAGTACTTC,CASSPTSSYEQYF
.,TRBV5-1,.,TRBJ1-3,TGCGCCAGCAGCCCCAGTCTAATATATTTT,CASSPSLIYF
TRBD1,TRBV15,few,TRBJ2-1,TGTGCCACCAGCAGAGCCGGGACAGGGGGGAGTGAGCAGTTCTTC,CATSRAGTGGSEQFF
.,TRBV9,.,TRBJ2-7,TGTGCCAGCAGCACCGGCGGCTCGTTATACGAGCAGTACTTC,CASSTGGSLYEQYF
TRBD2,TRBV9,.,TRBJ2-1,TGTGCCAGCAGCTCCTCTCGCCGCGGGGGGGGCCAGAATAACTACAATGAGCAGTTCTTC,CASSSSRRGGGQNNYNEQFF
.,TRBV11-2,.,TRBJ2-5,TGTGCCAGCAGCTACGGGTCCCAAGAGACCCAGTACTTC,CASSYGSQETQYF
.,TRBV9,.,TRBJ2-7,TGTGCCAGCAGCGTAGGTCCAGGGAGCTCCTACGAGCAGTACTTC,CASSVGPGSSYEQYF
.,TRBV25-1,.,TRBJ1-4,TGTGCCAGCAGTCAAGGGGGATGGTATGAAAAACTGTTTTTT,CASSQGGWYEKLFF
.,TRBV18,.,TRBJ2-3,TGTGCCAGCTCACCACGTCAAGAGGCAGATACGCAGTATTTT,CASSPRQEADTQYF
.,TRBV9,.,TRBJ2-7,TGTGCCAGCAGCGTACTAGCGCTCATTATTTACTACGAGCAGTACTTC,CASSVLALIIYYEQYF
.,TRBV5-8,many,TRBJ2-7,TGTGCCAGCAGCGTTACAGGTCCCTACGAGCAGTACTTC,CASSVTGPYEQYF
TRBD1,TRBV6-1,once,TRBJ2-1,TGTGCCAGCAGTGATGGCTGGACAGGGGTAGGGTATGAGCAGTTCTTC,CASSDGWTGVGYEQFF
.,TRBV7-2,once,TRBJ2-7,TGTGCCAGCAGCTTATACAGGGAAAGTGAGCAGTACTTC,CASSLYRESEQYF
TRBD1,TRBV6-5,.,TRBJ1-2,TGTGCCAGCAGTAGACAGGGGCTAGGCTATGGCTACACCTTC,CASSRQGLGYGYTF
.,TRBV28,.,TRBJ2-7,TGTGCCAGCAGTCCCCCTTCTAGGCTCGGCGAGCAGTACTTC,CASSPPSRLGEQYF
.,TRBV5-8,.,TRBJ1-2,TGTGCCAGCAGCTTGCGGGGGTTTGAGAGCTATGGCTACACCTTC,CASSLRGFESYGYTF
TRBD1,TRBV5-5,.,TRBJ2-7,TGTGCCAGCAGCTTGATCGGGACAGCCCCTGGGGAGCAGTACTTC,CASSLIGTAPGEQYF
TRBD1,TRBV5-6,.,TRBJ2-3,TGTGCCAGCAGGGACAGGGGTTCCGATACGCAGTATTTT,CASRDRGSDTQYF
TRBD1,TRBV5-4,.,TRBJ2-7,TGTGCCAGCAGCTTTTACAGGGGCGACTACGAGCAGTACTTC,CASSFYRGDYEQYF
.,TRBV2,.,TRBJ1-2,TGTGCCAGCGAGGAGGGGGGCTACACCTTC,CASEEGGYTF
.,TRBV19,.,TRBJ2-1,TGTGCCAGTAGCAACAATGGGGGTCTATCCTACAATGAGCAGTTCTTC,CASSNNGGLSYNEQFF
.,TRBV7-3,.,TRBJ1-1,TGTGCCAGCAGCTCTAACCTGGGGGCTGAAGCTTTCTTT,CASSSNLGAEAFF
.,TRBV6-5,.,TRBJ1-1,TGTGCCAGCAGTTACAATCGACAGATTTTTAACACTGAAGCTTTCTTT,CASSYNRQIFNTEAFF
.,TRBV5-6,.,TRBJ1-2,TGTGCCAGCAGCCCGCGACGGAACTATGGCTACACCTTC,CASSPRRNYGYTF
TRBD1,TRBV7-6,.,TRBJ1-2,TGTGCCAGCAGCCCAGGCCGTAGGGACAGGGCCGATGGCTACACCTTC,CASSPGRRDRADGYTF
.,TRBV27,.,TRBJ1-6,TGTGCCAGCAGTTATTGGGCAGGGGATTCACCCCTCCACTTT,CASSYWAGDSPLHF
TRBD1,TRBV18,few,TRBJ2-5,TGTGCCAGCTCACCGACAGGGGGCGGAAAGACCCAGTACTTC,CASSPTGGGKTQYF
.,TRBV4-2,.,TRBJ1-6,TGTGCCAGCAGCCATGACATACGGGGGAGGAATTCACCCCTCCACTTT,CASSHDIRGRNSPLHF
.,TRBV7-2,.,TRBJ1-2,TGTGCCAGCAGCTTAATGGCAGTTGGTGGCTACACCTTC,CASSLMAVGGYTF
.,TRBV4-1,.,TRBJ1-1,TGCGCCAGCAGCCCTAGACTTTCCAGGGGCCCGAACACTGAAGCTTTCTTT,CASSPRLSRGPNTEAFF
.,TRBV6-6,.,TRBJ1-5,TGTGCCAGCAGAGGGGACACCTTCAATCAGCCCCAGCATTTT,CASRGDTFNQPQHF
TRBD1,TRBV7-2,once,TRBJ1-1,TGTGCCAGCAGCCGGACAGGGTGGGGCACTGAAGCTTTCTTT,CASSRTGWGTEAFF
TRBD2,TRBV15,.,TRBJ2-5,TGTGCCACCAGCAGAGATAGCGTCATAGCGGGGGGAATCCAAGAGACCCAGTACTTC,CATSRDSVIAGGIQETQYF
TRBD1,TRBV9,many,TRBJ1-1,TGTGCCAGCAAAGGGGGCAGCTCTGAAGCTTTCTTT,CASKGGSSEAFF